The T cell receptor (beta chain) described here comes from a study of CD8 T cells in ankylosing spondylitis (dated by TCRdb to about 2017). For context, the study as a whole: To find TCR variants linked to disease, the study profiled T cell receptor beta repertoires in ankylosing spondylitis patients and healthy donors. The full study cohort was made up of about 24 ankylosing spondylitis patients and some 100 healthy donors. Peripheral blood was sampled, and synovial fluid was additionally collected from ankylosing spondylitis patients.

Synovial fluid samples and blood samples obtained from the same ankylosing spondylitis patients were matched. Sequencing instrument: Illumina HiSeq 2500. Quantitative 5'-RACE with molecular barcodes was the method used to prepare the TCR beta libraries. For the original study's pipeline: A new computational method based on a probabilistic model of VDJ rearrangement was used to identify disease-linked TCR variants. Starting from the raw public reads, TCRdb applied fastp trimming at Q25, assembled clones with MiXCR and retained in-frame beta chains. CDR3 protein duplicates are merged, each entry listing the most common genes and DNA. The V and J calls shown here were made by TCRdb, not taken from the authors' results. Here the sample has roughly 68,000 distinct CDR3 sequences; 6.2% occur a single time. The top ten hold roughly 5% of the sample. Points the paper makes about the study in general: Some of the motif variants had been reported before in the synovial fluid and blood of reactive arthritis patients, a finding that suggests common disease-initiation mechanisms. Significant enrichment of the disease-linked clones was reported in matched synovial fluid samples from ankylosing spondylitis patients. A TCR beta motif of about 8 highly homologous amino acid variants appeared characteristic of blood from ankylosing spondylitis patients. A CD8+ phenotype was shown by the disease-linked clones, which were found at relatively low frequencies in peripheral blood.

This clonotype was recorded at least ten times. The antigen it recognizes is unknown. No much larger clonotype is one base removed from it; base qualities were not supplied. V loses 8 bases at its end and J loses 5 bases; junction bases beyond the gene matches: 7. The CDR3 measures 13 amino acids from cysteine to phenylalanine. The sequence is cut down to CDR3 DNA, 39 bases in frame from base 1. The germline V gene sets CDR1 to SGHTA and CDR2 to FQGTGA. The clonotype originates from a male donor with ankylosing spondylitis. Specimen: synovial fluid, either unsorted or a sorted T cell fraction (not recorded which). This sequence uses TRBV7-3 and TRBJ2-3, and 7 junctional nucleotides match TRBD2. The nucleotides are TGTGCCAGCCGTAAGCGGGGAGAAGATACGCAGTATTTT. Translation gives CASRKRGEDTQYF.